A single sample gave rise to the 13 T cell receptor beta chains below, sequenced in a study of cytomegalovirus exposure and HLA in healthy donors. The PCR employed 60 Vbeta primers together with 13 Jbeta primers. Libraries were prepared by immunoSEQ multiplex PCR; TCRdb keeps only in-frame clonotypes and omits some of them. The sample includes under 95,000 clones. Input material: PBMCs. Receptors originate from a female donor in good health and CMV-seropositive.

The CDR3: CASSISGTSNSPLHF. The CDR3 coding sequence is TGTGCCAGTAGTATATCTGGGACATCCAATTCACCCCTCCACTTT. This chain uses TRBV19 with TRBJ1-6; possible D gene TRBD1, 6 bases. The CDR3 extends over 15 amino acids. Germline CDR1 is LNHDA and CDR2 is SQIVND (reference sequence). Trimming cost V 2 bases and J 7 bases, with 12 bases left between them. The whole variable domain, remainder taken from reference TRBV19 and TRBJ1-6, is DGGITQSPKYLFRKEGQNVTLSCEQNLNHDAMYWYRQDPGQGLRLIYYSQIVNDFQKGDIAEGYSVSREKKESFPLTVTSAQKNPTAFYLCASSISGTSNSPLHFGNGTRLTVT.

The chain joins TRBV25-1 to TRBJ1-2, with 8 bases that match TRBD1. Germline V lookup: CDR1 MGHDK, CDR2 SYGVNS. CDR3 size: 12 residues. Germline trimming cut 5 bases from V and 9 bases from J; bases unmatched to any gene: 5. The CDR3 coding sequence is TGTGCCAGCAGTCCCGACAGGGGAAGCTACACCTTC. This codes for CASSPDRGSYTF.

The chain employs TRBV6-1 and TRBJ2-7, with TRBD2 identical over 12 bases. This CDR3 has 17 residues. J gave up 4 bases and V 2 bases, and 9 bases lay outside the gene matches. Looked up from germline, CDR1 is MNHNS and CDR2 is SASEGT. The CDR3 here is CASSEIVASGRAYEQYF. In nucleotides, the CDR3 is TGTGCCAGCAGTGAAATTGTGGCTAGCGGGAGGGCATACGAGCAGTACTTC.

The J gene is TRBJ2-7, the V gene TRBV6-1; 12 bases align to TRBD1. CDR3 size: 14 residues. The V gene end was trimmed by 6 bases and the J gene end by 4 bases; junction bases not matched to a gene: 4. Germline assignment: CDR1 MNHNS and CDR2 SASEGT. The CDR3 bases are TGTGCCAGCAGAGGGACAGGGGGCTTGTACGAGCAGTACTTC. Translation: CASRGTGGLYEQYF.

The V gene is TRBV6-5, the J gene TRBJ2-3; TRBD2 matches 11 bases. V was clipped by 6 bases and J by 11 bases; unmatched bases: 10. The length of the CDR3 is 14 residues. Germline V lookup: CDR1 MNHEY, CDR2 SVGAGI. The CDR3 sequence: CASSGTSGPVKQYF. CDR3 coding DNA: TGTGCCAGCAGCGGGACTAGCGGTCCAGTGAAGCAGTATTTT.

The chain joins TRBV9 to TRBJ2-7; tentatively, D is TRBD1 (6 bases). V lost 2 bases and J lost 6, with 12 bases in between. Germline V CDR1 and CDR2: SGDLS, YYNGEE. This CDR3 is built from 13 residues. This chain's CDR3 is CASSVGQGSEQYF. CDR3 DNA: TGTGCCAGCAGCGTTGGGCAGGGGAGCGAGCAGTACTTC.

V usage is TRBV4-3 and J usage is TRBJ2-1, with TRBD1 as a possible D gene (6 bases). Germline-derived CDR1 and CDR2 are LGHNA and YSLEER. This CDR3 region has 17 residues. V was clipped by 2 bases and J by 4 bases, with 18 bases between them. The CDR3 bases are TGCGCCAGCAGCCAATACCATGGGACAAGGATATACAATGAGCAGTTCTTC. Translating gives CASSQYHGTRIYNEQFF.

This chain joins TRBV28 and TRBJ2-7, with TRBD1 identical over 9 bases. Germline CDR1 and CDR2: MDHEN and SYDVKM. After removal of 5 bases from V and 6 bases from J, the junction contained 11 bases not matched to a gene. CDR3 length equals 15 residues. CDR3 bases: TGTGCCAGCAGTGGAACCGGGACAGGGACACGCGAGCAGTACTTC. As protein: CASSGTGTGTREQYF. The variable domain in full, with the rest retrieved from reference TRBV28 and TRBJ2-7, is DVKVTQSSRYLVKRTGEKVFLECVQDMDHENMFWYRQDPGLGLRLIYFSYDVKMKEKGDIPEGYSVSREKKERFSLILESASTNQTSMYLCASSGTGTGTREQYFGPGTRLTVT.

CDR3 in amino acids: CASSQETRRNTEAFF. The CDR3 coding sequence is TGCGCCAGCAGCCAAGAAACCAGGCGGAACACTGAAGCTTTCTTT. V gene TRBV4-1 combines with J gene TRBJ1-1; D not certain. This CDR3 spans 15 amino acids. The V end was cut by 0 bases, the J end by 1 base, with 9 bases between. Looked up from germline, CDR1 is MGHRA and CDR2 is YSYEKL.

The rearrangement joins TRBV5-6 to TRBJ2-7, with TRBD1 matching 7 bases. The CDR3 loop spans 15 amino acids. V shed 4 bases, J shed 2 bases, and the junction held 9 bases outside the gene matches. Germline V gives CDR1 SGHDT, CDR2 YYEEEE. The DNA for the CDR3 is TGTGCCAGCAGCCCTCAGACAGGGTACGCCTACGAGCAGTACTTC. This translates into CASSPQTGYAYEQYF.

The chain is built from TRBV5-1 and TRBJ2-5; 12 nucleotides align to TRBD2. The J call is uncertain, as TRBJ2-7 better fits the DNA end. This CDR3 is 16 amino acids long. The germline V gene has CDR1 SGHRS and CDR2 YFSETQ. The CDR3 nucleotides read TGCGCCAGCAGTTGGACTAGCGGGGTAGTCGCCTACGAGCAGTACTTC. Residues: CASSWTSGVVAYEQYF.

This chain links TRBV5-4 with TRBJ2-1, with TRBD2 matching 12 bases. The V and J ends lost 4 bases and 9 bases, in that order; junction bases with no gene match: 11. The CDR3 is 16 residues long. CDR1 SGHNT and CDR2 YYREEE come from the germline V gene (reference sequence). In DNA form, the CDR3 reads TGTGCCAGCAGCGAGACTAGCGGGAGTTATTTGAGTGAGCAGTTCTTC. It encodes CASSETSGSYLSEQFF. Full variable domain (rest looked up from reference TRBV5-4 and TRBJ2-1): ETGVTQSPTHLIKTRGQQVTLRCSSQSGHNTVSWYQQALGQGPQFIFQYYREEENGRGNFPPRFSGLQFPNYSSELNVNALELDDSALYLCASSETSGSYLSEQFFGPGTRLTVL.

The genes are TRBV7-9 and TRBJ2-5, with TRBD2 matching 7 bases. This CDR3 has 15 residues. Germline V gene sequence: CDR1 SEHNR, CDR2 FQNEAQ (reference sequence). V lost 0 bases, J lost 4 bases, and 5 bases stayed unmatched. CDR3 protein: CASSLASIAGETQYF. The CDR3 region has the DNA TGTGCCAGCAGCTTAGCAAGCATAGCGGGAGAGACCCAGTACTTC.